This T cell receptor (beta chain) came from a study of T cell changes during pregnancy in multiple sclerosis. Germline-derived CDR1 and CDR2 are SGHKS and YYEKEE (reference sequence). This CDR3 is 15 amino acids long. Trimming took 6 bases from V and 0 from J, leaving 15 bases between them. Repertoires were generated with immunoSEQ multiplex PCR, while TCRdb's copy carries only in-frame clones and drops some. Of some 31,000 clones in the sample, around 90% were seen once. This clone was seen a single time. The chain employs TRBV5-5 and TRBJ1-1; D possibly corresponds to TRBD1 (5 bases). Material: CD4+ T cells from peripheral blood mononuclear cells, obtained in the second trimester of pregnancy. This TCR derives from a female donor in good health, enrolled as a control in a pregnancy study. The CDR3 here is CASTWEGRVNTEAFF. CDR3 bases: TGTGCCAGCACCTGGGAGGGGAGGGTGAACACTGAAGCTTTCTTT.